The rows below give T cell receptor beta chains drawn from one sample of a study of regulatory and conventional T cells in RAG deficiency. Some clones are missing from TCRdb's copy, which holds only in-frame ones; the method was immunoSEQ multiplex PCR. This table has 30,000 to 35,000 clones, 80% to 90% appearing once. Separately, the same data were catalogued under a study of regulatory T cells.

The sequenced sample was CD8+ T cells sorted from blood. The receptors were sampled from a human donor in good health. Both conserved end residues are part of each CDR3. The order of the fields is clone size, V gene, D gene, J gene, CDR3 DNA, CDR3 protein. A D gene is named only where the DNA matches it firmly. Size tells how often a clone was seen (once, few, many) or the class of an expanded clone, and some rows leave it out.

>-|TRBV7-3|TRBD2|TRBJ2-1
TGTGCCAGCAGCTTAAACAGCGGGAGTGTGGCCAATGAGCAGTTCTTC
CASSLNSGSVANEQFF
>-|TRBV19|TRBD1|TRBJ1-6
TGTGCCACCGGGACAGGGGAGTCACCCCTCCACTTT
CATGTGESPLHF
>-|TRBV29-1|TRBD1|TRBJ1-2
TGCAGCGTTGAAGATAGGGGGCTTTATGGCTACACCTTC
CSVEDRGLYGYTF
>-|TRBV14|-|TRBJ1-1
TGTGCCAGCAGCCAAGATGTTAGGGGGGGCTTCATGAACACTGAAGCTTTCTTT
CASSQDVRGGFMNTEAFF
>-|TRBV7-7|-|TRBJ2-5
TGTGCTAGCAGCTTAGTTGGGGCGTCAGGGGAGGGCAGGAAAAAGACCCAGTACTTC
CASSLVGASGEGRKKTQYF
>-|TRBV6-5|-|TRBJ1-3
TGTGCCAGCAGTTACTCCCCAGCTGACGGAAACACCATATATTTT
CASSYSPADGNTIYF
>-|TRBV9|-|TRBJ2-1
TGTGCCAGCAGCGCATCAAGAACCCCGGGGTACAATGAGCAGTTCTTC
CASSASRTPGYNEQFF
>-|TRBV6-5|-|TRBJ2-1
TGTGCCAGCAGTCAGGGGGGGGACTATTTCGATGAGCAGTTCTTC
CASSQGGDYFDEQFF
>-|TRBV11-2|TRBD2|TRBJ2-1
TGTGCCAGCAGCTTAGGGGGTCGGCGGGGGGGCTCCAATGAGCAGTTCTTC
CASSLGGRRGGSNEQFF
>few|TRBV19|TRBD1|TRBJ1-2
TGTGCCAGTAGTGATACAGGGGTAGGCTATGGCTACACCTTC
CASSDTGVGYGYTF
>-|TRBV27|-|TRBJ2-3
TGTGCCAGCAGTTCCAGCGGGCGCACAGATACGCAGTATTTT
CASSSSGRTDTQYF
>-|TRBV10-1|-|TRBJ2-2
TGCGCCAGCAGTGAATTCGATCGGGAATCAATTGTTGTGGGGAACACCGGGGAGCTGTTTTTT
CASSEFDRESIVVGNTGELFF
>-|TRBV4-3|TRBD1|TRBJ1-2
TGCGCCAGCAGCCAAGAGTTTCAGGGGGCGGGCTATGGCTACACCTTC
CASSQEFQGAGYGYTF
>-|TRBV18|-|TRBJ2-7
TGTGCCAGCTCACCGTACCTAGGGCGCTCGACCTACGAGCAGTACTTC
CASSPYLGRSTYEQYF
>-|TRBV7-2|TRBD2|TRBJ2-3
TGTGCCAGCAGACGAACTAGCGGAATCACAGATACGCAGTATTTT
CASRRTSGITDTQYF
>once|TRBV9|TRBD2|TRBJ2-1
TGTGCCAGCAGCACCCCCGCGGGGGGGCCATCCTACAATGAGCAGTTCTTC
CASSTPAGGPSYNEQFF
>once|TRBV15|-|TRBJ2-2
TGTGCCACCAGCAGGGCGGCCGGGGAGCTGTTTTTT
CATSRAAGELFF
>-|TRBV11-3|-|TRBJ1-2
TGTGCCAGCAGCTTACAGAGGGTCGAGGGCTACACCTTC
CASSLQRVEGYTF
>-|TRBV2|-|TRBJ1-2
TGTGCCAGCACCGAGGGGGTCGGAACTAACTATGGCTACACCTTC
CASTEGVGTNYGYTF
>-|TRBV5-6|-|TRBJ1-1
TGTGCCAGCAGCTTGACGGCTAACACTGAAGCTTTCTTT
CASSLTANTEAFF
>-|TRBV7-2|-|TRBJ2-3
TGTGCCAGCAGCTCCGAACAGGGCAGCACAGATACGCAGTATTTT
CASSSEQGSTDTQYF
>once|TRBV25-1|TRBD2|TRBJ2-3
TGTGCCAGCAGGACTTCGGGGGCGGGAGGGGAAGATACGCAGTATTTT
CASRTSGAGGEDTQYF
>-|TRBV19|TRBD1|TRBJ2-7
TGTGCCAGTAGTATAGTTCTAGACAGGGAACTCTACGAGCAGTACTTC
CASSIVLDRELYEQYF
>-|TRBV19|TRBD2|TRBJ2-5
TGTGCCAGTAGTATAGCCGGGACTAGGCAAGAGACCCAGTACTTC
CASSIAGTRQETQYF
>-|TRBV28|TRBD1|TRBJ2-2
TGTGCCAGCAGTACTCAACAGGGGCAATCTCAACACGCCGGGGAGCTGTTTTTT
CASSTQQGQSQHAGELFF
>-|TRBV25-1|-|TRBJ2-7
TGTGCCAGCAGTTTCGGACGGGGGCACGAGCAGTACTTC
CASSFGRGHEQYF
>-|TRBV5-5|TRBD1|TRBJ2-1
TGTGCCAGCAGCTCGGACAGGGTGCAGTTCTTC
CASSSDRVQFF
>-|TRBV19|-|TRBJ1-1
TGTGCCAGTAAGGATAAGACCACTAAGGAAGCTTTCTTT
CASKDKTTKEAFF
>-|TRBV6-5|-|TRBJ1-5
TGTGCCAGCAGTGCCTACTTGACAGGCAATCAGCCCCAGCATTTT
CASSAYLTGNQPQHF
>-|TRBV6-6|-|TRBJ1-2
TGTGCCAGCAGTTACTCCGATCAGGGGCAAGGCTACACCTTC
CASSYSDQGQGYTF